This TCR beta chain was captured by sequencing in a study of CD8 T cells in Susac syndrome. Study-level findings and limits: As the study acknowledged, the number of individuals in its TCR sequencing and HLA analysis was relatively small.

Trimming removed 0 bases from V and 2 bases from J; junction bases left unmatched: 2. The CDR3 has 14 residues. CDR1 and CDR2 from the germline V gene are GTSNPN and SVGIG (reference sequence). On this clonotype itself: What it binds is unknown.

RNA in amounts of roughly 0.5 to 1 ug was reverse transcribed with random hexamers. With immunoSEQ multiplex PCR, TCR beta CDR3 was amplified across 54 Vbeta and 13 Jbeta. One entry per CDR3 protein, called by TCRdb with MiXCR from the immunoSEQ multiplex PCR reads. Of 330,000 or so distinct CDR3 sequences listed, about 82% are singletons. The authors sequenced TCR beta from blood CD8+ and CD4+ T cells. Isolation of CD8+ and CD4+ T cells was performed negatively, whereas enrichment of TEMRA cells was done by FACS. The V call is TRBV30, the J call TRBJ2-7; 9 positions agree with TRBD1. Sequencing was performed on CD8+ T cells from PBMCs. This receptor was taken from a human donor with multiple sclerosis. DNA for the CDR3: TGTGCCTGGAGTGTCACAGGGGGCCCCTACGAGCAGTACTTC. Amino acids: CAWSVTGGPYEQYF. Using reference TRBV30 and TRBJ2-7 for the parts outside the CDR3, the full variable domain is SQTIHQWPATLVQPVGSPLSLECTVEGTSNPNLYWYRQAAGRGLQLLFYSVGIGQISSEVPQNLSASRPQDRQFILSSKKLLLSDSGFYLCAWSVTGGPYEQYFGPGTRLTVT.